The text below deals with one T cell receptor (beta chain). Its specificity is not known. CDR1 SGHNT and CDR2 YYREEE come from the germline V gene (reference sequence). CDR3 length: 15 amino acids. The J segment lost 1 base and the V segment lost 4 bases, leaving 4 bases of the junction unmatched. This record comes from a study of OX40 agonist ivuxolimab in advanced cancers. Study information: Participants averaged approximately 65 years of age (range about 23 to 90) and were around 80% male. Study results and limitations: Some of the nonresponding patients also showed low levels of normalized T-cell clonal expansion.

Patients were ineligible given autoimmune disease history or systemic immunosuppression. Sequencing used immunoSEQ multiplex PCR; TCRdb keeps in-frame clones, though not all of them. The sample has tens of thousands of clones; 88% are singletons. This clonotype originated in an adult with an advanced solid tumor such as melanoma, head and neck, liver or kidney cancer. V and J are TRBV5-4 and TRBJ1-2; TRBD1 aligns across 10 bases. Here the sequenced sample was CD4+ or CD8+ T cells sorted from blood, taken in a trial of the OX40 agonist ivuxolimab. CDR3: CASSHRDRGNYGYTF. CDR3 nucleotides: TGTGCCAGCAGCCACCGGGACAGGGGTAACTATGGCTACACCTTC.